The 5 T cell receptor beta chains below were found in one sample sequenced in a study of shared clonotypes between healthy human individuals. Naive CD8 cells, CD45RO-negative and positively selected for CCR7, excluded terminally differentiated effector memory CD45RA+ cells. Data came from immunoSEQ multiplex PCR; TCRdb stores just in-frame clones and leaves some out. The data hold under 850,000 clones, with approximately 92% observed a single time. The sample consisted of naive CD8+ T cells sorted from blood. These receptors originate from a man younger than 40 in good health.

J is TRBJ2-7 and V is TRBV30, with TRBD2 identical over 8 bases. Germline CDR1 reads GTSNPN; CDR2 reads SVGIG (reference sequence). Unmatched junction bases numbered 7, after V lost 2 bases and J lost 7 bases. The length of the CDR3 is 13 residues. CDR3 protein: CAWSTSGGTEQYF. In nucleotides, the CDR3 is TGTGCCTGGAGTACCTCGGGAGGGACGGAGCAGTACTTC.

The table lists this clone with a count of one. The chain links TRBV27 to TRBJ2-5; D is possibly TRBD1 (5 bases). The CDR3 covers 14 residues. Trimming cost V 5 bases and J 5 bases, with 15 bases left between them. Per the germline V gene, CDR1 is MNHEY and CDR2 is SMNVEV (reference sequence). The CDR3 is CASSPGWGRETQYF. CDR3 bases: TGTGCCAGCAGTCCGGGCTGGGGCAGGGAGACCCAGTACTTC.

A note on this clone: Other DNA sequences of this sample code for an identical CDR3. V gene TRBV28 combines with J gene TRBJ1-3; possibly TRBD1 for D (5 bases). Germline V gives CDR1 MDHEN, CDR2 SYDVKM. This CDR3 has 14 residues. Trimming took 1 base from V and 4 from J, leaving 8 bases between them. CDR3 in DNA: TGTGCCAGCAGTTTATCAGGGTCCGGAAACACCATATATTTT. Translating gives CASSLSGSGNTIYF. The full variable domain, rest sourced from reference TRBV28 and TRBJ1-3, is DVKVTQSSRYLVKRTGEKVFLECVQDMDHENMFWYRQDPGLGLRLIYFSYDVKMKEKGDIPEGYSVSREKKERFSLILESASTNQTSMYLCASSLSGSGNTIYFGEGSWLTVV.

V usage is TRBV4-2 and J usage is TRBJ2-3; possible D gene TRBD1, 6 bases. Between the trimmed V and J ends, which lost 0 bases and 9 bases, there was a span of 16 bases. The CDR3 totals 15 residues. Germline values: CDR1 LGHNA, CDR2 YNFKEQ. The CDR3 bases are TGTGCCAGCAGCCAAGAAAGAGGGGGTACCCGCACGCAGTATTTT. Amino acid sequence: CASSQERGGTRTQYF.

In its sample, this clone was seen once. This chain joins TRBV9 and TRBJ2-7, with D perhaps being TRBD1 or TRBD2 (6 bases each). Germline lookup yields CDR1 SGDLS and CDR2 YYNGEE. CDR3 length: 15 amino acids. Trimming stripped 2 bases from V and 5 bases from J, with 17 bases between. CDR3 DNA sequence: TGTGCCAGCAGCGTTACAGGGAGGTATGAGGACGAGCAGTACTTC. Translated, it gives CASSVTGRYEDEQYF. Together with reference TRBV9 and TRBJ2-7, the CDR3 gives the full variable domain: DSGVTQTPKHLITATGQRVTLRCSPRSGDLSVYWYQQSLDQGLQFLIQYYNGEERAKGNILERFSAQQFPDLHSELNLSSLELGDSALYFCASSVTGRYEDEQYFGPGTRLTVT.